This entry features one TCR beta chain sequence. V lost 4 bases and J lost 2, with 12 bases in between. Germline V gene lookup returns CDR1 SGHAT and CDR2 FQNNGV. This CDR3 region has 16 residues. This record comes from a study of control samples from healthy donors and cancer patients. Data came from immunoSEQ multiplex PCR; TCRdb stores just in-frame clones and leaves some out. The table has 85,000 to 100,000 clones, roughly 78% seen once; the top ten hold more than 1.5%. Sequenced sample: blood. The rearrangement links TRBV11-2 to TRBJ1-6, with unresolved D. The clonotype comes from a man aged 55 to 70 in good health. The CDR3 DNA reads TGTGCCAGCAGCTCCCGATGGGTCACCTATAATTCACCCCTCCACTTT. The encoded protein is CASSSRWVTYNSPLHF.